This T cell receptor (beta chain) was recovered during a study of cytomegalovirus exposure and HLA in healthy donors. Whole-study findings and limits: Among CMV-associated TCR beta chains, most appeared HLA-restricted in a later analysis.

PCR primers comprised 60 Vbeta and 13 Jbeta primers. Repertoires were generated with immunoSEQ multiplex PCR, while TCRdb's copy carries only in-frame clones and drops some. The table lists around 150,000 clones, approximately 87% of them singletons. Trimming removed 3 bases at V and 11 bases at J, with 10 bases between. The CDR3 runs to 12 residues. CDR1 and CDR2 (germline): MDHEN, SYDVKM. In regard to this clone: What it recognizes is unknown.

This chain connects TRBV28 to TRBJ1-4; a possible D gene is TRBD1 (5 bases). Sequences were obtained from PBMCs. This sequence was found in a man in his forties in good health and CMV-seronegative. This CDR3 is CASSLRRVKLFF. The CDR3 coding sequence is TGTGCCAGCAGTTTGCGCAGGGTTAAACTGTTTTTT. Supplemented by reference TRBV28 and TRBJ1-4, the full variable domain reads DVKVTQSSRYLVKRTGEKVFLECVQDMDHENMFWYRQDPGLGLRLIYFSYDVKMKEKGDIPEGYSVSREKKERFSLILESASTNQTSMYLCASSLRRVKLFFGSGTQLSVL.